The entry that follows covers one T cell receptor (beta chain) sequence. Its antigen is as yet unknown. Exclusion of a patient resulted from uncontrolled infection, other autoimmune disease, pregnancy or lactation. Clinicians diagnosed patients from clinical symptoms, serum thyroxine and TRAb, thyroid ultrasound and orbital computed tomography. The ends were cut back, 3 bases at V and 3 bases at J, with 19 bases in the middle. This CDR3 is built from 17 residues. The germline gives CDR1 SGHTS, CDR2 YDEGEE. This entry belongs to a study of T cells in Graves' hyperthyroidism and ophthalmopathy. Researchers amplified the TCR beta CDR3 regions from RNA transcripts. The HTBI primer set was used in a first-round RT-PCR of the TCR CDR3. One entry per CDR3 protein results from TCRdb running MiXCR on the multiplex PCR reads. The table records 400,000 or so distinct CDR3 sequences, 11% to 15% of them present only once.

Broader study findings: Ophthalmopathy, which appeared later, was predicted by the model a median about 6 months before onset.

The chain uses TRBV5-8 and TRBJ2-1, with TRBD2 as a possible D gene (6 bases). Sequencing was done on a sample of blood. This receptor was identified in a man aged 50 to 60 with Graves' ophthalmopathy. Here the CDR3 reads CASSSPVWRALYNEQFF. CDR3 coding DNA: TGTGCCAGCAGCTCACCCGTATGGAGGGCCCTCTACAATGAGCAGTTCTTC.